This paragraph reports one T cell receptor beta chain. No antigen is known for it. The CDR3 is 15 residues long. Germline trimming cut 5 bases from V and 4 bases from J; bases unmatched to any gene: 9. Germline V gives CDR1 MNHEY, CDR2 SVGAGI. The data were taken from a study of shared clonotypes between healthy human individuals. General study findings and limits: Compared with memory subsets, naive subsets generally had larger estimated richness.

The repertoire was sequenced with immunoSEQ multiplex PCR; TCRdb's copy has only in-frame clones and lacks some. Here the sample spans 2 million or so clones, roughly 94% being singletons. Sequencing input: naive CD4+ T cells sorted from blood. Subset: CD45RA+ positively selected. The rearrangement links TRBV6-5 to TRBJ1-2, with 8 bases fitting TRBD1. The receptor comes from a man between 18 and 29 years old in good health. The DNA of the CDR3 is TGTGCCAGCAGTACACAGGGGGATACTGTCTATGGCTACACCTTC. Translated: CASSTQGDTVYGYTF.